This TCR beta chain is drawn from a study of T cells in Graves' hyperthyroidism and ophthalmopathy. The table lists this clonotype with many counts. What was amplified from RNA transcripts were TCR beta CDR3 regions. HTBI primers drove first-round RT-PCR of the TCR CDR3. TCRdb called the multiplex PCR reads again in MiXCR, with one record for every CDR3 protein. The top ten hold 35% to 50% of the sample, which has around 200,000 distinct CDR3 sequences, around 18% seen once. The CDR3 is 14 residues long. The ends lost 3 bases at V and 7 bases at J; junction bases unmatched: 6. Germline V gene sequence: CDR1 SNHLY, CDR2 FYNNEI.

This TCR came from a man in his forties with Graves' hyperthyroidism. The sequenced sample consisted of blood. This chain uses TRBV2 with TRBJ2-5; 9 bases agree with TRBD2. CDR3 region: CASSDGLATGTQYF. In DNA form, the CDR3 reads TGTGCCAGCAGTGATGGACTAGCGACGGGGACCCAGTACTTC.